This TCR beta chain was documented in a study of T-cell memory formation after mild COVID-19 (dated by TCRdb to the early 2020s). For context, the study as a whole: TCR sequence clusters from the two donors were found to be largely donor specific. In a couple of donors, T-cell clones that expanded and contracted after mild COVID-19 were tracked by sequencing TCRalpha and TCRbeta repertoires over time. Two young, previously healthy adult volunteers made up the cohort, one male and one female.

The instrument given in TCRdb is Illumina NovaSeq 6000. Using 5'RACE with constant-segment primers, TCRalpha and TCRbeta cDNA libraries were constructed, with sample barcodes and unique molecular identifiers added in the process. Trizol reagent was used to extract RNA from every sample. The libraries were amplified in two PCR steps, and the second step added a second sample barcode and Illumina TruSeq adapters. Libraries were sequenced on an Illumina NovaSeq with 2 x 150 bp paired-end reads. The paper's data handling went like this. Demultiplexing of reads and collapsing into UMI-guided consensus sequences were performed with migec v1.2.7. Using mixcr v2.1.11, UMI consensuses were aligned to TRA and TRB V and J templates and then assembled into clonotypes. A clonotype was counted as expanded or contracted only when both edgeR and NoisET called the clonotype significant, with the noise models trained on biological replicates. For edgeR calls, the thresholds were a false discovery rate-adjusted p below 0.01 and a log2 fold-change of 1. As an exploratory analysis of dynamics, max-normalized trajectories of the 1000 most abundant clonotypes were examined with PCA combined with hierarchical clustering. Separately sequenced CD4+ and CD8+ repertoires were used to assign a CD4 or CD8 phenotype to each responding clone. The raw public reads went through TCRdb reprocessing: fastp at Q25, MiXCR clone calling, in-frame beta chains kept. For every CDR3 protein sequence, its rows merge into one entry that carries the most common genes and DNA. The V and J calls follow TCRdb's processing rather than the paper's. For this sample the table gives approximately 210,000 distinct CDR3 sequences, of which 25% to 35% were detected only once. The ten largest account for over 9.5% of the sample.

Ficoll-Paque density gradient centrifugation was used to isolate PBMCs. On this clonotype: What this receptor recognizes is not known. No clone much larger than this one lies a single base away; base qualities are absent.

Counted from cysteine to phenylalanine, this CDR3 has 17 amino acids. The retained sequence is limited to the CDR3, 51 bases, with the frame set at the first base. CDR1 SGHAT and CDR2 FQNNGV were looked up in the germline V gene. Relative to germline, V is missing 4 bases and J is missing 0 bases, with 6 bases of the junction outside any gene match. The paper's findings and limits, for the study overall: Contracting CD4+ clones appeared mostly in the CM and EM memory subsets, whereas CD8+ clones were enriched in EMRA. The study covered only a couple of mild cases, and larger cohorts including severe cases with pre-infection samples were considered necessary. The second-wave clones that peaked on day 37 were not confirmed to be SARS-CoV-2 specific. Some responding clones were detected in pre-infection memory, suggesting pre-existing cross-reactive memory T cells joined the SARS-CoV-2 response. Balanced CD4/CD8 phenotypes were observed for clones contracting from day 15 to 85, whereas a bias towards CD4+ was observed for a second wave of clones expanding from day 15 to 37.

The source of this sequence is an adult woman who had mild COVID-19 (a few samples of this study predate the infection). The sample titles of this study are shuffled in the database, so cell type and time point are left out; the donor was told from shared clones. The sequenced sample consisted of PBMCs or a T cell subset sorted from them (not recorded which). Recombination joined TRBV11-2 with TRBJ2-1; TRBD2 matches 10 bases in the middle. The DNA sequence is TGTGCCAGCAGCTCTCTGACTAGCGGGTTCTCCTACAATGAGCAGTTCTTC. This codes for CASSSLTSGFSYNEQFF.